One sample yielded the 6 T cell receptor beta chains listed below, sequenced in a study of T cells after somatic rescue of genetic block. The protocol was immunoSEQ multiplex PCR, while the TCRdb copy is restricted to in-frame clones and leaves out a portion. The data contain about 10,000 clones, 74% of them seen just once; the ten biggest clones take up 22%. Source material: peripheral blood mononuclear cells (PBMCs). Receptors were obtained from a boy younger than 18.

The V and J genes are TRBV15 and TRBJ1-3; 7 nucleotides match TRBD1. The CDR3 has 17 amino acids. The V gene end was trimmed by 0 bases and the J gene end by 0 bases; junction bases not matched to a gene: 5. Per germline, CDR1 LNHNV and CDR2 YYDKDF (reference sequence). The CDR3 spells CATSRELGQSSGNTIYF. The CDR3 nucleotides read TGTGCCACCAGCAGAGAGTTGGGACAGAGCTCTGGAAACACCATATATTTT.

V is TRBV18 and J is TRBJ2-1, with 9 bases matching TRBD1. This CDR3 region has 15 residues. Germline V gene lookup returns CDR1 KGHSH and CDR2 LQKENI. The V and J ends lost 1 base and 5 bases, in that order; junction bases with no gene match: 3. CDR3 bases: TGTGCCAGCTCACCACTGACAGGGGGGGACAATGAGCAGTTCTTC. It translates to CASSPLTGGDNEQFF.

Within the sample, this clone is large. V is TRBV4-1 and J is TRBJ2-7; maybe TRBD2 (5 bases). Trimming pared 0 bases from V and 4 bases from J, leaving 13 bases between. This CDR3 has 15 residues. Germline V gives CDR1 MGHRA, CDR2 YSYEKL. The DNA for the CDR3 is TGCGCCAGCAGCCAAGAGGACGTCCCGGGGTACGAGCAGTACTTC. It yields the protein CASSQEDVPGYEQYF.

The chain carries TRBV4-1 and TRBJ1-2, with unresolved D. The CDR3 extends over 14 amino acids. Germline V gives CDR1 MGHRA, CDR2 YSYEKL. The V and J ends lost 0 bases and 2 bases respectively, with 7 bases between them. CDR3 nucleotides: TGCGCCAGCAGCCAAGAAATCCGGAACTATGGCTACACCTTC. Residues: CASSQEIRNYGYTF.

The count of this clone is one. The rearrangement links TRBV10-3 to TRBJ2-2; D is tentatively TRBD1 or TRBD2 (5 bases each). Germline V lookup: CDR1 ENHRY, CDR2 SYGVKD. V was pared by 6 bases and J by 2 bases, with 10 bases between. CDR3 length: 14 amino acids. CDR3 bases: TGTGCCATCAGCGGGACGGATAACACCGGGGAGCTGTTTTTT. This gives the protein CAISGTDNTGELFF.

In its sample, this clone is medium-sized. CDR3 in amino acids: CASSFSGQPYQPQHF. The CDR3 nucleotides are TGTGCCAGCAGTTTTTCGGGACAGCCCTATCAGCCCCAGCATTTT. The gene calls are TRBV27 and TRBJ1-5; 7 positions agree with TRBD1. The length of the CDR3 is 15 residues. V trimming: 3 bases; J trimming: 5 bases; junction bases outside the gene matches: 7. Germline values: CDR1 MNHEY, CDR2 SMNVEV (reference sequence).